The 10 T cell receptor beta chains below all came from one sample that was sequenced in a study of OX40 agonist ivuxolimab in advanced cancers. TCRdb keeps only in-frame clones here, not all; method: immunoSEQ multiplex PCR. The repertoire includes around 95,000 clones, roughly 93% of them detected once, and about 0.24% sits in the top ten. The material sequenced was CD4+ or CD8+ T cells sorted from blood, taken in a trial of the OX40 agonist ivuxolimab. The receptors here all came from an adult with an advanced solid tumor such as melanoma, head and neck, liver or kidney cancer.

The sample holds one count of this clone. The rearrangement links TRBV28 to TRBJ2-3, with D possibly matching TRBD2 (5 bases). V was clipped by 5 bases and J by 6 bases, with 9 bases between them. The V gene's germline CDR1 is MDHEN and CDR2 SYDVKM. The CDR3 contains 12 residues. The CDR3 region is CASSPPGDTQYF. The CDR3 region has the DNA TGTGCCAGCAGTCCCCCGGGGGATACGCAGTATTTT.

V is TRBV6-6 and J is TRBJ1-1; maybe TRBD1 (5 bases). V dropped 2 bases and J dropped 7 bases, with 14 bases sitting between them. The CDR3 is 14 residues long. CDR1 is MNHNY and CDR2 is SVGAGI in the germline V gene (reference sequence). The DNA for the CDR3 is TGTGCCAGCAGTTACGGTGGGGGGTACCGTGAAGCTTTCTTT. It encodes CASSYGGGYREAFF.

The V gene is TRBV5-6, the J gene TRBJ2-7; tentatively, D is TRBD1 (5 bases). CDR1 SGHDT and CDR2 YYEEEE come from the germline V gene. V lost 4 bases, J lost 2 bases, and 7 bases lay in between. The CDR3 extends over 12 amino acids. The chain's CDR3 is CASSEGAYEQYV. In DNA form, the CDR3 reads TGTGCCAGCAGCGAAGGGGCCTACGAGCAGTACGTC.

This sequence joins TRBV19 and TRBJ1-4; 7 bases are a match to TRBD1. Looked up from germline, CDR1 is LNHDA and CDR2 is SQIVND (reference sequence). The CDR3 is made up of 14 amino acids. The V segment lost 5 bases and the J segment 7 bases; nucleotides outside the gene matches: 7. In DNA form, the CDR3 reads TGTGCCAGTAGTCCGACAGGGAATGGTGAAAAACTGTTTTTT. It encodes CASSPTGNGEKLFF.

Only a few counts were recorded for this clone. This CDR3 is also generated by other DNA sequences in the sample. The chain employs TRBV9 and TRBJ2-3; the D is unclear. The CDR3 has 12 amino acids. V lost 3 bases to trimming and J lost 0 bases, with 2 bases between them. CDR1 and CDR2 from the germline V gene are SGDLS and YYNGEE. The CDR3 nucleotides read TGTGCCAGCAGCGGAAGCACAGATACGCAGTATTTT. Protein sequence: CASSGSTDTQYF.

CDR3 in DNA: TGTGCCAGCAGTGCGGGACTGGGGGTTGAAGCTTTCTTT. Translated, it gives CASSAGLGVEAFF. The chain has TRBV2 and TRBJ1-1; tentative D call: TRBD1 (5 bases). The germline gives CDR1 SNHLY, CDR2 FYNNEI. The ends were cut back, 4 bases at V and 7 bases at J, with 13 bases in the middle. This CDR3 region has 13 residues.

The chain couples TRBV9 to TRBJ2-3; D is uncertain. The CDR3 runs to 14 residues. CDR1 is SGDLS and CDR2 is YYNGEE in the germline V gene. V lost 1 base and J lost 1, with 7 bases in between. CDR3 nucleotide sequence: TGTGCCAGCAGCGTACTTTCGGGCACAGATACGCAGTATTTT. Translation gives CASSVLSGTDTQYF.

To note about this clone: At the DNA level, this CDR3 is encoded by other sequences in the same sample as well. The chain joins TRBV18 to TRBJ1-1; no clear D gene. Per germline, CDR1 KGHSH and CDR2 LQKENI. The CDR3 is 13 residues long. The V end was cut by 0 bases, the J end by 5 bases, with 7 bases between. The CDR3 reads CASSPPSDTEAFF. The CDR3 bases are TGTGCCAGCTCACCACCGTCCGATACTGAAGCTTTCTTT.

The chain's CDR3 is CASSLGRRGLTEAFF. The DNA for the CDR3 is TGTGCCAGCAGTTTAGGTCGCAGGGGGCTCACTGAAGCTTTCTTT. This chain links TRBV28 with TRBJ1-1; 8 bases match TRBD1. Germline V lookup: CDR1 MDHEN, CDR2 SYDVKM. Trimming cost V 2 bases and J 4 bases; bases outside gene matches: 6. The CDR3 is 15 residues long.

The chain uses TRBV18 and TRBJ1-1, with a possible D match to TRBD1 (5 bases). The length of the CDR3 is 16 residues. Germline loops: CDR1 KGHSH, CDR2 LQKENI. The ends were cut back, 1 base at V and 4 bases at J, with 16 bases in the middle. CDR3 nucleotides: TGTGCCAGCTCACCACAGGGGCCCGGGACCGGCACTGAAGCTTTCTTT. The encoded protein is CASSPQGPGTGTEAFF.